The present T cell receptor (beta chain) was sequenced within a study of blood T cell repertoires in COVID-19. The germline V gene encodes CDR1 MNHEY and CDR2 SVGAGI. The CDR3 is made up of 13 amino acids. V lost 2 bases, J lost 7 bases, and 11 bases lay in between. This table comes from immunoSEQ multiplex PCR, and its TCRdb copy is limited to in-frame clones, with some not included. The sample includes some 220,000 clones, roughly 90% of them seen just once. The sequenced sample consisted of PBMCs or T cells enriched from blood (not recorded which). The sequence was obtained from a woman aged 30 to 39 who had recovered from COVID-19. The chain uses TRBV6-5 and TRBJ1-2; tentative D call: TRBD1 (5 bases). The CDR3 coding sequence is TGTGCCAGCAGTTACCAGGGCGGGGGTGGCTACACCTTC. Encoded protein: CASSYQGGGGYTF.